The entry that follows covers one T cell receptor (beta chain) sequence. Sequencing was performed with immunoSEQ multiplex PCR; in TCRdb, only in-frame clones are kept and a portion is missing. The sample holds 150,000 to 200,000 clones, over 85% seen once. The data belong to a study of control samples from healthy donors and cancer patients. Trimming took off 5 bases at V and 8 bases at J, with 12 bases between the two ends. Germline-derived CDR1 and CDR2 are ENHRY and SYGVKD. CDR3 length: 13 residues. The source of this sequence is a woman in her sixties or seventies in good health. The sequencing sample was made of blood. The chain has TRBV10-3 and TRBJ2-2; the D is unclear. DNA for the CDR3: TGTGCCATCAGTTATAACGGCGAAGGGGAGCTGTTTTTT. It is translated as CAISYNGEGELFF.